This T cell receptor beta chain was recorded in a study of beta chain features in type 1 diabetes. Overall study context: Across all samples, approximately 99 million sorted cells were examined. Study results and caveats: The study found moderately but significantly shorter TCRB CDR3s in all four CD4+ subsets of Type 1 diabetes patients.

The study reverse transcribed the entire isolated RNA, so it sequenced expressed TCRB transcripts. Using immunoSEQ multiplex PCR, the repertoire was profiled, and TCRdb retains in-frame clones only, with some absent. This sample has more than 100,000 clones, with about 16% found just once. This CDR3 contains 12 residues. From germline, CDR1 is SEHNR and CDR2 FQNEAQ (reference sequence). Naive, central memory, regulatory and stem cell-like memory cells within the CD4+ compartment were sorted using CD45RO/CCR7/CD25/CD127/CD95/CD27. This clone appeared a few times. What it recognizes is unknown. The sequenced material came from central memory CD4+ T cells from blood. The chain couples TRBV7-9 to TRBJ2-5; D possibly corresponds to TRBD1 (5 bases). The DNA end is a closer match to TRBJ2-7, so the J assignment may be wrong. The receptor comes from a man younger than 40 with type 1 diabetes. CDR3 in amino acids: CASSQGGYEQYF. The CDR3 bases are TGTGCCAGCAGCCAGGGTGGCTACGAGCAGTACTTC.